These T cell receptor beta chains were read from a single sample in a study of blood T cell repertoires in COVID-19. Method: immunoSEQ multiplex PCR; TCRdb's copy keeps in-frame clones and lacks some. The sample carries around 250,000 clones, 91% recorded once. The sample consisted of PBMCs or T cells enriched from blood (not recorded which). The receptor set was obtained from a man in his forties who had been exposed to COVID-19. CDR3s include the opening cysteine and the closing phenylalanine or tryptophan. The D gene is left open where the match is weak. Clone size, where shown, is once, few, many, or a class for clones that have expanded.

v_call	j_call	clone_size	d_call	cdr3_nt	cdr3_aa
TRBV7-8	TRBJ1-1	.	.	TGTGCCAGCAGCCTCACAGGGAACACTGAAGCTTTCTTT	CASSLTGNTEAFF
TRBV28	TRBJ1-2	.	.	TGTGCCAGCAGTTTGCTATTCCTCCCGGTTAACTATGGCTACACCTTC	CASSLLFLPVNYGYTF
TRBV6-5	TRBJ2-7	.	.	TGTGCCAGCAGTTGGGACACCCCCTACGAGCAGTACTTC	CASSWDTPYEQYF
TRBV29-1	TRBJ1-2	.	.	TGCAGCGTTGCTCAGAATGACTATGGCTACACCTTC	CSVAQNDYGYTF
TRBV7-3	TRBJ2-6	.	TRBD2	TGTGCCAGCAGCCCCTCCCTAGCGGGAGCTGGGGCCAACGTCCTGACTTTC	CASSPSLAGAGANVLTF
TRBV10-2	TRBJ2-3	once	TRBD2	TGCGCCAGCAAACGAGCGGGAGGGGGAACAGATACGCAGTATTTT	CASKRAGGGTDTQYF
TRBV5-5	TRBJ1-4	once	.	TGTGCCAGCAGCAAGCCTCAGGGGACAACTAATGAAAAACTGTTTTTT	CASSKPQGTTNEKLFF
TRBV5-1	TRBJ2-2	.	.	TGCGCCAGCAGCTTGGCCAGCGGTCTAGACACCGGGGAGCTGTTTTTT	CASSLASGLDTGELFF
TRBV10-3	TRBJ1-2	once	.	TGTGCCATCAGACCGTCTGCAGGTTTAAACTATGGCTACACCTTC	CAIRPSAGLNYGYTF
TRBV3-1/TRBV3-2	TRBJ1-5	once	.	TGTGCCAGCAGCCAAGATTTTAAAGGGGGATTAAATCAGCCCCAGCATTTT	CASSQDFKGGLNQPQHF
TRBV6-5	TRBJ2-7	.	.	TGTGCCAGCAGGATCAGGGGAAGCTCCTACGAGCAGTACTTC	CASRIRGSSYEQYF
TRBV3-1/TRBV3-2	TRBJ2-1	few	TRBD2	TGTGCCAGCAGCCAAGTTGAGCGGGAGGGCCCCTACAATGAGCAGTTCTTC	CASSQVEREGPYNEQFF
TRBV19	TRBJ2-5	.	TRBD1	TGTGCCAGTAGTCCTACCGGGACAGGGTCGGCCCAGTACTTC	CASSPTGTGSAQYF
TRBV29-1	TRBJ1-1	.	.	TGCAGCGTCACCTCGCGGGGGGTTTGGTCCACTGAAGCTTTCTTT	CSVTSRGVWSTEAFF
TRBV19	TRBJ1-3	.	TRBD1	TGTGCCAGTAGTCCCACAGGGGGTGGAAACACCATATATTTT	CASSPTGGGNTIYF
TRBV2	TRBJ2-7	.	.	TGTGCCAGCAGTGAAGCACAGGGTTTCTACGAGCAGTACTTC	CASSEAQGFYEQYF
TRBV2	TRBJ2-3	once	TRBD1	TGTGCCAGCAGTGAAGGGCAGGGGGCGGGAGATACGCAGTATTTT	CASSEGQGAGDTQYF
TRBV27	TRBJ2-1	.	TRBD2	TGTGCCAGCAGTTTTCTAGCGGAATACAATGAGCAGTTCTTC	CASSFLAEYNEQFF
TRBV6-2/TRBV6-3	TRBJ1-4	.	.	TGTGCCAGCAGTTGGGGGCGCGATGAAAAACTGTTTTTT	CASSWGRDEKLFF
TRBV7-9	TRBJ2-7	.	TRBD2	TGTGCCAGCAGCATTAGCGGGGAGGCCTACGAGCAGTACTTC	CASSISGEAYEQYF
TRBV15	TRBJ2-2	.	TRBD1	TGTGCCACCAGCAGAGATTTCGGGACAGCGAACACCGGGGAGCTGTTTTTT	CATSRDFGTANTGELFF
TRBV30	TRBJ1-2	.	.	TGTGCCTGGAGTCGGGAGGATTCCGGCTATGGCTACACCTTC	CAWSREDSGYGYTF
TRBV12-3/TRBV12-4	TRBJ2-1	.	TRBD1	TGTGCCAGCAGTTTCCGACAGGGCAATGAGCAGTTCTTC	CASSFRQGNEQFF
TRBV20-1	TRBJ2-3	.	TRBD2	TGCAGTGCTAATGAGCGGGAGGAGGATACGCAGTATTTT	CSANEREEDTQYF
TRBV21-1	TRBJ2-2	.	.	TGTGCCAGCAGCGGTTGGGGGGATGCCGGGGAGCTGTTTTTT	CASSGWGDAGELFF
TRBV9	TRBJ1-3	.	TRBD1	TGTGCCAGCAGCGTTTCCGGGACAGGGGTAGGAAACACCATATATTTT	CASSVSGTGVGNTIYF
TRBV3-1/TRBV3-2	TRBJ2-7	.	.	TGTGCCAGCAGCCATTCGGACTACTTCCTTAAACGGCAGTACTTC	CASSHSDYFLKRQYF
TRBV29-1	TRBJ2-7	.	TRBD1	TGCAGCGTCCCGGGAGCAGGGGGCTTGACCTACGAGCAGTACTTC	CSVPGAGGLTYEQYF
TRBV6-5	TRBJ1-1	.	TRBD1	TGTGCCAGCGTAACCAGGGGGAGGAACACTGAAGCTTTCTTT	CASVTRGRNTEAFF
TRBV28	TRBJ2-7	.	TRBD2	TGTGCCAGCAGTTTCCGATTCGGGGGGGCGCAAAGCTCCTACGAGCAGTACTTC	CASSFRFGGAQSSYEQYF
TRBV4-1	TRBJ2-7	.	TRBD1	TGCGCCAGCAGCCCGGGACAGAGCTCCTACGAGCAGTACTTC	CASSPGQSSYEQYF
TRBV7-9	TRBJ2-3	.	.	TGTGCCAGCAGCCTAGGGGACTTCACAGATACGCAGTATTTT	CASSLGDFTDTQYF
TRBV5-4	TRBJ1-1	.	TRBD1	TGTGCCAGCAGCTCCACACAGGGGGCCCTTGCTGAAGCTTTCTTT	CASSSTQGALAEAFF
TRBV5-3	TRBJ1-1	.	.	TGTGCCAGAAGCCGCGGGACCCTTAGGAACACTGAAGCTTTCTTT	CARSRGTLRNTEAFF
TRBV5-1	TRBJ1-2	.	.	TGCGCCAGCAGCTATGACAGTAACTATGGCTACACCTTC	CASSYDSNYGYTF
TRBV4-1	TRBJ2-7	.	.	TGCGCCAGCAGCCAGTCCCATCGGGATAGCGCGTTCTACGAGCAGTACTTC	CASSQSHRDSAFYEQYF
TRBV2	TRBJ1-5	.	.	TGTGCCAGCAGACCTGACAGTTATAGCAATCAGCCCCAGCATTTT	CASRPDSYSNQPQHF
TRBV3-1/TRBV3-2	TRBJ2-1	.	TRBD1	TGTGCCAGCAGCCAGGGACAGGGAACTTTTGAGCAGTTCTTC	CASSQGQGTFEQFF
TRBV2	TRBJ1-5	.	TRBD1	TGTGCCAGCAGAGGACAGGGTACCAATCAGCCCCAGCATTTT	CASRGQGTNQPQHF
TRBV6-5	TRBJ2-3	.	TRBD1	TGTGCCAGCATCGCAGACAGGGTCACAGATACGCAGTATTTT	CASIADRVTDTQYF
TRBV30	TRBJ2-7	.	TRBD1	TGTGCCCGATCGCCGCGGGACAGGGGGCTTTACGAGCAGTACTTC	CARSPRDRGLYEQYF
TRBV7-9	TRBJ2-7	.	.	TGTGCCAGCAGCCAGACAGAGAGCCAGAACGAGCAGTACTTC	CASSQTESQNEQYF
TRBV5-1	TRBJ2-3	.	TRBD2	TGCGCCAGCAGCTTGAGGACTAGCGGACCCACAGATACGCAGTATTTT	CASSLRTSGPTDTQYF
TRBV9	TRBJ1-2	.	.	TGTGCCAGCAACTTAATGGGGAGAGACTACACCTTC	CASNLMGRDYTF